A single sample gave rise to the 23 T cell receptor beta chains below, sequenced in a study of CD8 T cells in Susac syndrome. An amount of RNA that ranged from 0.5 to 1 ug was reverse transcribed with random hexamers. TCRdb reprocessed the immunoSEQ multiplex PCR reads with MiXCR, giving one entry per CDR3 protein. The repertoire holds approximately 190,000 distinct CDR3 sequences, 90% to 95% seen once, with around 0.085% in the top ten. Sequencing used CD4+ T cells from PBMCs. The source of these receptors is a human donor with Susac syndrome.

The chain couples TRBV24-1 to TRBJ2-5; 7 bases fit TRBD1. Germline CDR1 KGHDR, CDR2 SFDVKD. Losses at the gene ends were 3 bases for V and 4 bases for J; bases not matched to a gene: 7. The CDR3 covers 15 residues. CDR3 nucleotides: TGTGCCACCAGTGATACCCGACAGGGTGGAGAGACCCAGTACTTC. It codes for CATSDTRQGGETQYF.

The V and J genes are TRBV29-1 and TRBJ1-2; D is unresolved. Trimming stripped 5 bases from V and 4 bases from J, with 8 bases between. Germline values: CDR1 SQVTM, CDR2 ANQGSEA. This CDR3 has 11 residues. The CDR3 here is CSVRSVYGYTF. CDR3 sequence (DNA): TGCAGCGTTCGTTCCGTCTATGGCTACACCTTC.

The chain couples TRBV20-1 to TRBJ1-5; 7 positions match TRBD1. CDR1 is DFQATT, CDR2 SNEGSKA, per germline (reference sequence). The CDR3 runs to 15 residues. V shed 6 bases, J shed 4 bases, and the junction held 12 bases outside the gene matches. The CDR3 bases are TGCAGTGCCCGAGGTTCGGGGACAGATAATCAGCCCCAGCATTTT. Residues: CSARGSGTDNQPQHF.

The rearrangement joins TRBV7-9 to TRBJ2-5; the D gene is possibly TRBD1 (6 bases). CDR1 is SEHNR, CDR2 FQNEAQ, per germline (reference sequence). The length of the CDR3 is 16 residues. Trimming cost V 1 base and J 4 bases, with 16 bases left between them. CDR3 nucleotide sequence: TGTGCCAGCAGCTTAGGGTGGGACAAGGACCCAGAGACCCAGTACTTC. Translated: CASSLGWDKDPETQYF.

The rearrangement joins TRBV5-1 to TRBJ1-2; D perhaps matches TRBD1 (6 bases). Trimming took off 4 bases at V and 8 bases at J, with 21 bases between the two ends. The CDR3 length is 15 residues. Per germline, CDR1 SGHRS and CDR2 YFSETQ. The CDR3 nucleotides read TGCGCCAGCAGCCCCCGACAGGATCCACTTGGGGGCTACACCTTC. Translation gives CASSPRQDPLGGYTF.

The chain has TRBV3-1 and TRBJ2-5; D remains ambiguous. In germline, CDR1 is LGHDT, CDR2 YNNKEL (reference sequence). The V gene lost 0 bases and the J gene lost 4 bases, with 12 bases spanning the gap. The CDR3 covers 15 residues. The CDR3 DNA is TGTGCCAGCAGCCAAGATTTTAGGGCGCCAGAGACCCAGTACTTC. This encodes CASSQDFRAPETQYF.

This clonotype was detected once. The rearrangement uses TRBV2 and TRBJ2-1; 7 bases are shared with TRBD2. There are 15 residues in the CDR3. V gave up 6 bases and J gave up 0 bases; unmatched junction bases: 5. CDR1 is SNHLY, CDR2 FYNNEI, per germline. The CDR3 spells CASSERTSSYNEQFF. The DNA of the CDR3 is TGTGCCAGCAGCGAGAGGACTAGCTCCTACAATGAGCAGTTCTTC.

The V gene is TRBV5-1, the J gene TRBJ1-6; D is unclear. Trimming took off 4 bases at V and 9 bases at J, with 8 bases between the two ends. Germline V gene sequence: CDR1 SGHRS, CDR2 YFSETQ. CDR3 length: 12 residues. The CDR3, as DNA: TGCGCCAGCAGCGTCGGCGGTTCACCCCTCCACTTT. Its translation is CASSVGGSPLHF. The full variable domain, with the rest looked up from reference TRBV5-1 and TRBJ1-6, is KAGVTQTPRYLIKTRGQQVTLSCSPISGHRSVSWYQQTPGQGLQFLFEYFSETQRNKGNFPGRFSGRQFSNSRSEMNVSTLELGDSALYLCASSVGGSPLHFGNGTRLTVT.

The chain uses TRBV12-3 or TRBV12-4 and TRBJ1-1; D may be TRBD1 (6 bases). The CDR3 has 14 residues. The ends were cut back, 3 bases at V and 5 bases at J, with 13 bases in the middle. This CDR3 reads CASSFTGIRTEAFF. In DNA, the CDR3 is TGTGCCAGCAGTTTTACAGGGATTAGGACTGAAGCTTTCTTT.

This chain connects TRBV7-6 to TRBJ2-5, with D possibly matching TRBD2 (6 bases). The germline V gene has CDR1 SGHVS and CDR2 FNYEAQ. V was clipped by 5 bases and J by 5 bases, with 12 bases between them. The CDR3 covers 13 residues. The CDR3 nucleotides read TGTGCCAGCAGCAATGGTCGGGAGGAGACCCAGTACTTC. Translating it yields CASSNGREETQYF.

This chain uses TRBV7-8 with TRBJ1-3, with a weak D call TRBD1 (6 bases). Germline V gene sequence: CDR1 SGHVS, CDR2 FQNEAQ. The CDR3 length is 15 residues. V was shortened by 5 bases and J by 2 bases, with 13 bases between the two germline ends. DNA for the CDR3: TGTGCCAGCAGCCAGTCGCGGGGGCCTGGAAACACCATATATTTT. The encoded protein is CASSQSRGPGNTIYF.

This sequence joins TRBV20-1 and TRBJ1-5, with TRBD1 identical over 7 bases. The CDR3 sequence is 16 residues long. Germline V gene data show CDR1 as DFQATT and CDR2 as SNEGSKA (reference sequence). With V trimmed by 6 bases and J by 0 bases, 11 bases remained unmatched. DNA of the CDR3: TGCAGTGCAGTAATAGGGACAGCCTATAGCAATCAGCCCCAGCATTTT. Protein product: CSAVIGTAYSNQPQHF.

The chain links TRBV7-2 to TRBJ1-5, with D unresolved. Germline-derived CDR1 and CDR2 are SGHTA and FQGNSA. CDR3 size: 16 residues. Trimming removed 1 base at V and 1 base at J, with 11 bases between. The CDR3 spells CASSLDGSGSNQPQHF. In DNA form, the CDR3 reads TGTGCCAGCAGCTTAGACGGAAGCGGAAGCAATCAGCCCCAGCATTTT.

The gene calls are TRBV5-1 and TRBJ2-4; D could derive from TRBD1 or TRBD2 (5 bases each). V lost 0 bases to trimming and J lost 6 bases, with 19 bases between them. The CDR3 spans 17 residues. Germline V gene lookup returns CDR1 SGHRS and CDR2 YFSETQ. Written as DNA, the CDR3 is TGCGCCAGCAGCTTGGCGGTGGGGCTGGGGAGCACAAACATTCAGTACTTC. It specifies CASSLAVGLGSTNIQYF.

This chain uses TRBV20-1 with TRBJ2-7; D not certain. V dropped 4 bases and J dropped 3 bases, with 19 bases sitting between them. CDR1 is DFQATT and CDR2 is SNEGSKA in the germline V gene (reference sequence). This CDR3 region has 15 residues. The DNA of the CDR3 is TGCAGTGCTATCCCTTTCTTTTTGGGCAACTACGAGCAGTACTTC. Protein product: CSAIPFFLGNYEQYF.

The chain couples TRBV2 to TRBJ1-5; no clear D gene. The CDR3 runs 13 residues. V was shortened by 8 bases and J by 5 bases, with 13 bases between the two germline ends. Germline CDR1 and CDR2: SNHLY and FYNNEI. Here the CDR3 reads CASGVLEDQPQHF. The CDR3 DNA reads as TGTGCCAGCGGAGTCCTGGAGGATCAGCCCCAGCATTTT.

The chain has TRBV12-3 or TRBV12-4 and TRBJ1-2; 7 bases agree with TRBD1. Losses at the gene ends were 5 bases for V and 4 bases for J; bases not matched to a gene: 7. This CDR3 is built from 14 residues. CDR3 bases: TGTGCCAGCAGTATAGACAGGGAAACCTATGGCTACACCTTC. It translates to CASSIDRETYGYTF.

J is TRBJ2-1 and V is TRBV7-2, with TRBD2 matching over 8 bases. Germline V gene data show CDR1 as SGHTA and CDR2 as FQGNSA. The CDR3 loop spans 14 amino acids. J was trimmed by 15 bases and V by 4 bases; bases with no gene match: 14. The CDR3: CASSSGDHGRGGFF. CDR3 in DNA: TGTGCCAGCAGCTCAGGAGACCATGGACGGGGGGGGTTCTTC.

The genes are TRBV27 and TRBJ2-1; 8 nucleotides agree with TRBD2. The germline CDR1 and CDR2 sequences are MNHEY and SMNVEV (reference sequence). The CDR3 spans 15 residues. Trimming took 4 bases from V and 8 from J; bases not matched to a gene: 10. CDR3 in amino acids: CASSSMKAGAYEQFF. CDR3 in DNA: TGTGCCAGCAGTTCCATGAAAGCGGGGGCTTATGAGCAGTTCTTC.

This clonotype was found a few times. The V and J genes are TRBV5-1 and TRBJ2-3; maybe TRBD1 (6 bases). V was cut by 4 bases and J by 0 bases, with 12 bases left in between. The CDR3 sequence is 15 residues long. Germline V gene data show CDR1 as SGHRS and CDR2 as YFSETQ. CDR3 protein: CASSLGTTSTDTQYF. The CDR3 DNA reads TGCGCCAGCAGCCTCGGGACAACTAGCACAGATACGCAGTATTTT.

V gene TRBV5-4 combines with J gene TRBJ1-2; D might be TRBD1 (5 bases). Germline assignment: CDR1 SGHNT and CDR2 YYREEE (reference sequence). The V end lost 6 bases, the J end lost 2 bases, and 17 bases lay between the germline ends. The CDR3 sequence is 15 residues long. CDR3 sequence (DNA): TGTGCCAGCAACTTAAGGGGCACCGTCAACTATGGCTACACCTTC. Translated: CASNLRGTVNYGYTF.

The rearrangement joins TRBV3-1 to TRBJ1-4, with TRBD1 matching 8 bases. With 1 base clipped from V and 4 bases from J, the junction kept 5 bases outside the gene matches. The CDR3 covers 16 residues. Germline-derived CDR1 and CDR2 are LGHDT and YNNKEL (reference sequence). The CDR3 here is CASSQVRTGSNEKLFF. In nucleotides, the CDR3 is TGTGCCAGCAGCCAAGTTAGGACAGGGAGTAATGAAAAACTGTTTTTT.

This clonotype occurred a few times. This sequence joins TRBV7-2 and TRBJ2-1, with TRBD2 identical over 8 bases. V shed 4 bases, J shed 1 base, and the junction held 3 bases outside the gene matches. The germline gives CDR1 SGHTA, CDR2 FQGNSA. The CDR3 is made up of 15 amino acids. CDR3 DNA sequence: TGTGCCAGCAGCTCCGGGGGGGGATCCTACAATGAGCAGTTCTTC. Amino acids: CASSSGGGSYNEQFF.